This T cell receptor (beta chain) was captured in a study of CD8+CD57+ T cells in acquired aplastic anemia. Overall study context: Roughly 3 ug was the average amount of DNA from sorted CD4+ and CD8+ cells.

The J segment lost 5 bases and the V segment lost 0 bases, leaving 5 bases of the junction unmatched. This CDR3 contains 16 residues. CDR1 and CDR2 from the germline V gene are SGDLS and YYNGEE. Genomic DNA templated the TCR beta VDJ and CDR3 profiling. MiXCR, run by TCRdb on the reads, gives a single entry per CDR3 protein. The table lists 100,000 to 150,000 distinct CDR3 sequences, around 48% of them singletons. This clonotype was picked up many times. The chain combines TRBV9 with TRBJ1-6; 7 nucleotides match TRBD1. This sequence originates from a human donor in good health, serving as a control. Sequenced sample: sorted CD4+, CD8+, or CD8+CD57+ T cells (not recorded which) from PBMCs. The CDR3 reads CASSVAGTADNSPLHF. CDR3 DNA: TGTGCCAGCAGCGTAGCAGGGACAGCGGATAATTCACCCCTCCACTTT.